This TCR beta chain was profiled in a study of cytomegalovirus exposure and HLA in healthy donors. Germline CDR1 is SGHTA and CDR2 is FQGNSA. V was pared by 4 bases and J by 2 bases, with 4 bases between. The CDR3 has 12 amino acids. This clone was counted between two and nine times. What it binds is not known. The identical CDR3 is also encoded by other nucleotide sequences in the sample. The PCR ran on 60 Vbeta and 13 Jbeta primers. The table came from immunoSEQ multiplex PCR; TCRdb's copy has only in-frame clones and leaves some out. The table shows 85,000 to 95,000 clones, with roughly two thirds occurring only once. Findings and caveats of the study: Confirmation was obtained in vitro that three CMV-associated chains are specific for CMV antigens. Owing to their indistinguishability, certain V segments, notably TRBV6-2 and TRBV6-3, were excluded. Researchers reported from a later analysis that most CMV-associated TCR beta chains appeared HLA-restricted. The study labeled more than 150 TCR beta chains cytomegalovirus-associated.

The gene calls are TRBV7-2 and TRBJ2-3; D uncertain. Sample: PBMCs. The receptor comes from a woman in her twenties or thirties in good health and CMV-seronegative. The CDR3 sequence: CASSSYTDTQYF. The CDR3 nucleotides are TGTGCCAGCAGCTCCTACACAGATACGCAGTATTTT.